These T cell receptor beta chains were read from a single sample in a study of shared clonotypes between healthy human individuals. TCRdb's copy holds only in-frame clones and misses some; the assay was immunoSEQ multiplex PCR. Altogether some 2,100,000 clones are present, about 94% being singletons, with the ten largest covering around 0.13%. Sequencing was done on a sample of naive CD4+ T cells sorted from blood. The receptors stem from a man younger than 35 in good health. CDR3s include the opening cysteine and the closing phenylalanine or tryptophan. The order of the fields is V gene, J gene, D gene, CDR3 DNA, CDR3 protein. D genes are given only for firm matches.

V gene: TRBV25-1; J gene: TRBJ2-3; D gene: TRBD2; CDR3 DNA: TGTGCCCTCCAGCGGGGGTTTTTAGATACGCAGTATTTT; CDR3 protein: CALQRGFLDTQYF
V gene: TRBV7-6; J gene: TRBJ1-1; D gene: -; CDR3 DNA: TGTGCCAGCAGCTTAGTTCCAGGCGGTAACACTGAAGCTTTCTTT; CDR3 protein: CASSLVPGGNTEAFF
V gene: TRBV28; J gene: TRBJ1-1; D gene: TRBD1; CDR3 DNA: TGTGCCAGCAACCTACAGGGGGCGCGGGCTGAAGCTTTCTTT; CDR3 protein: CASNLQGARAEAFF
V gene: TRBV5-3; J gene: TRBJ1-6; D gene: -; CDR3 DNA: TGTGCCAGAAGCTTTAACGCCGACCCCCCCACGAGCTCCTATAATTCACCCCTCCACTTT; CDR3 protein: CARSFNADPPTSSYNSPLHF
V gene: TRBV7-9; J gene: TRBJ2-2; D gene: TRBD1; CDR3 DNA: TGTGCCAGCAGCAACCCCGTACAGGGGGCCGTCGGGGAGCTGTTTTTT; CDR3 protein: CASSNPVQGAVGELFF
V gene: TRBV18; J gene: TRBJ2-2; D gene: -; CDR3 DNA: TGTGCCAGCTCACCAGGGTTGGCCGGGGAGCTGTTTTTT; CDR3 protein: CASSPGLAGELFF
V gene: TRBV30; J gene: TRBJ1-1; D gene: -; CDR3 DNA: TGTGCCTGGAGTGTAGCGGGTTCGGTCAAGACTGAAGCTTTCTTT; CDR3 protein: CAWSVAGSVKTEAFF
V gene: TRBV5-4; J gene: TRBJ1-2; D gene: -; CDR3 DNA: TGTGCCAGCAGCTTGGCAGGGACTAAGGATGGCTACACCTTC; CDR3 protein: CASSLAGTKDGYTF
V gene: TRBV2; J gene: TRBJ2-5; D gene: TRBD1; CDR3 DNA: TGTGCCAGCCGAGCCACAGGGGGCCAGGAGACCCAGTACTTC; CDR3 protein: CASRATGGQETQYF
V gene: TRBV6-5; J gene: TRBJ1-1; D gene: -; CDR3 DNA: TGTGCCAGCACCGGACAGTCTGGGACTTTCTTT; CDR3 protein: CASTGQSGTFF
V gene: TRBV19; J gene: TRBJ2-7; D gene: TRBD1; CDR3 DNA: TGTGCCAGTAGTATGTCCGGGACAGGGCATGCGAACTCCTACGAGCAGTACTTC; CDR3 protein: CASSMSGTGHANSYEQYF
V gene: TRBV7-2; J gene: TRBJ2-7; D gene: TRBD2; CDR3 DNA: TGTGCCAGCAGCTTAGTGGGGTTGGCTAGCGGGGGAAGCTCCTACGAGCAGTACTTC; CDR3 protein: CASSLVGLASGGSSYEQYF
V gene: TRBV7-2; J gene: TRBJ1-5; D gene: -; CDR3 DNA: TGTGCCAGCAGCTCTCTGGGCCCCCTTAGCAATCAGCCCCAGCATTTT; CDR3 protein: CASSSLGPLSNQPQHF
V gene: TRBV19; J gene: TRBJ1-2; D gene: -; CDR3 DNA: TGTGCCAGTAGTATCGAGAGGAACTATGGCTACACCTTC; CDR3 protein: CASSIERNYGYTF
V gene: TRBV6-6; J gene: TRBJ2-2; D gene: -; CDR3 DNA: TGTGCCAGCAGTTACGTTAGGGACACCGGGGAGCTGTTTTTT; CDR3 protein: CASSYVRDTGELFF
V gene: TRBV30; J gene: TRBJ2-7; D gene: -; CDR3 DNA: TGTGCCTGGAGTACTACCCCCAGGGAGCAGTACTTC; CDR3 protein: CAWSTTPREQYF
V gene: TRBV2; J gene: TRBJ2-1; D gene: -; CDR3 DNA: TGTGCCAGCGTGGGACCCATCCTATCGTGGGAGCAGTTCTTC; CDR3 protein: CASVGPILSWEQFF
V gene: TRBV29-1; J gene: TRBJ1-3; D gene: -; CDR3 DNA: TGCAGCGTTGAAGAGGTATCCGGAAACACCATATATTTT; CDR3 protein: CSVEEVSGNTIYF
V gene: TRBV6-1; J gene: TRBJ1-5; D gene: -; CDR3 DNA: TGTGCCAGCACATCTACACAGGGCGGTCAGCCCCAGCATTTT; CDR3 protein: CASTSTQGGQPQHF
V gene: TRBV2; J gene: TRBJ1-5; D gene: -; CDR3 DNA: TGTGCCAGCAGGCCACCGAGAGATAATCAGCCCCAGCATTTT; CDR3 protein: CASRPPRDNQPQHF
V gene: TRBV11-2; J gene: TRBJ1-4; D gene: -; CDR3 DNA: TGTGCCAGCAGCCCGTACAGGACAACTAATGAAAAACTGTTTTTT; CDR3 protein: CASSPYRTTNEKLFF
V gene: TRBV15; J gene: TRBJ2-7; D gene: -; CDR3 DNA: TGTGCCACCAGCAGAAGCTCATTCGGTGAGCAGTACTTC; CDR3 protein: CATSRSSFGEQYF
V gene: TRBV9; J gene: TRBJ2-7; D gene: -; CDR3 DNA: TGTGCCAGCAGCGCCGACGGTTACTCCTACGAGCAGTACTTC; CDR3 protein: CASSADGYSYEQYF